This T cell receptor (beta chain) was documented in a study of blood T cell repertoires in COVID-19. Trimming took off 0 bases at V and 4 bases at J, with 10 bases between the two ends. Germline V gene lookup returns CDR1 SGDLS and CDR2 YYNGEE. This CDR3 comprises 14 residues. TCRdb keeps only in-frame clones here, not all; method: immunoSEQ multiplex PCR. The sample lists 100,000 to 120,000 clones, 85% occurring once. The TCR originated in a human donor in a cohort sampled during active COVID-19. The chain combines TRBV9 with TRBJ1-2, with a tentative D call TRBD1 (5 bases). The sample was peripheral blood. The CDR3 sequence: CASSVGVRAYGYTF. The CDR3, as DNA: TGTGCCAGCAGCGTAGGGGTCAGGGCCTATGGCTACACCTTC.